This paragraph reports one T cell receptor (beta chain). This clone was found a few times. Its binding antigen is unknown. No base-level quality is on record; no much larger clone is a single base apart. This sample includes further DNA sequences coding for the same CDR3. V is pruned by 3 bases and J by 5 bases, leaving 4 bases of the junction without a gene match. Its CDR3 holds 13 amino acids, cysteine through phenylalanine. The kept DNA is CDR3 alone, 39 bases in frame from the first base. Based on the germline V gene (reference sequence), the CDR1 and CDR2 sequences are GTSNPN and SVGIG. Libraries were made using the immunoSEQ multiplex PCR assay. Imported from immuneACCESS, the table was reduced by TCRdb to in-frame sequences with V and J called. These copies leave out some clones; in studies compared against another copy, an unresolved V gene accounts for under half, and the cause of the remainder is not known. The sample table holds 70,000 or so clones, of which around 94% were seen once. The ten largest clones represent 1.5% to 2.5% of the sample.

This sample was included in a study of T cell changes during pregnancy in multiple sclerosis (dated by TCRdb to 2018 to 2020). Background for the entire study: Changes in the T cell repertoire over the course of pregnancy were examined in this study in women with multiple sclerosis.

The sequence came from a female donor in good health, enrolled as a control in a pregnancy study. The rearranged segments are TRBV30 and TRBJ1-1, with 9 bases aligning to TRBD1. The material sequenced was peripheral blood, taken in the third trimester of pregnancy. The sequence in DNA is TGTGCCTGGAGGGACAGGGGAAGGACTGAAGCTTTCTTT. This gives the protein CAWRDRGRTEAFF. The full variable domain, with segments outside the CDR3 supplied by the reference TRBV30 and TRBJ1-1 proteins, appears as SQTIHQWPATLVQPVGSPLSLECTVEGTSNPNLYWYRQAAGRGLQLLFYSVGIGQISSEVPQNLSASRPQDRQFILSSKKLLLSDSGFYLCAWRDRGRTEAFFGQGTRLTVV.